These 7 T cell receptor beta chains share one sample of origin, sequenced in a study of blood T cell repertoires in COVID-19. Data came from immunoSEQ multiplex PCR; TCRdb stores just in-frame clones and leaves some out. The table shows approximately 200,000 clones, with about 84% occurring only once. The sample taken for sequencing was peripheral blood. The source is a woman between 25 and 40 years old with acute or convalescent COVID-19.

Only one count was recorded for this clone. The gene calls are TRBV9 and TRBJ2-5; D might be TRBD2 (6 bases). The V end was cut by 0 bases, the J end by 0 bases, with 12 bases between. CDR3 length equals 16 residues. Germline V gives CDR1 SGDLS, CDR2 YYNGEE. Here the CDR3 DNA reads TGTGCCAGCAGCGTAGAATTGGGGGGATACCAAGAGACCCAGTACTTC. This sequence encodes CASSVELGGYQETQYF.

The CDR3 loop is CASSLDRQGFDQPQHF. CDR3 DNA sequence: TGTGCCAGCAGCTTGGATCGGCAGGGGTTCGATCAGCCCCAGCATTTT. The chain links TRBV5-8 to TRBJ1-5; maybe TRBD1 (6 bases). V lost 0 bases and J 5 bases, leaving 15 bases between the germline ends. Per germline, CDR1 SGHTS and CDR2 YDEGEE. The CDR3 consists of 16 residues.

The chain couples TRBV5-1 to TRBJ1-4, with a tentative D call TRBD1 (5 bases). V dropped 1 base and J dropped 4 bases, with 8 bases sitting between them. This CDR3 region has 14 residues. Germline lookup yields CDR1 SGHRS and CDR2 YFSETQ. The CDR3 nucleotides read TGCGCCAGCAGCTTGTGGGGGGGTAATGAAAAACTGTTTTTT. The encoded protein is CASSLWGGNEKLFF.

This clone has ten or more counts. The V and J genes are TRBV9 and TRBJ2-2, with unresolved D. Germline V gives CDR1 SGDLS, CDR2 YYNGEE. With 2 bases removed from V and 8 bases from J, the gap between germline ends came to 7 bases. This CDR3 contains 12 residues. The CDR3 here is CASSVRAGELFF. CDR3 in DNA: TGTGCCAGCAGCGTTCGAGCGGGGGAGCTGTTTTTT.

The chain combines TRBV6-5 with TRBJ1-2, with TRBD1 matching 7 bases. From germline, CDR1 is MNHEY and CDR2 SVGAGI. Trimming took 6 bases from V and 5 from J; bases not matched to a gene: 12. There are 15 residues in the CDR3. CDR3 in amino acids: CASRDYRGEGYGYTF. CDR3 nucleotides: TGTGCCAGCAGGGATTACAGGGGAGAAGGGTATGGCTACACCTTC.

V gene TRBV28 combines with J gene TRBJ2-5; D might be TRBD1 (6 bases). Germline V gene sequence: CDR1 MDHEN, CDR2 SYDVKM. The V end lost 4 bases, the J end lost 5 bases, and 11 bases lay between the germline ends. The CDR3 has 13 amino acids. The CDR3 nucleotides read TGTGCCAGCAGTTACCTTGGGGGCGAGACCCAGTACTTC. It translates to CASSYLGGETQYF.

J is TRBJ1-1 and V is TRBV18, with 11 bases fitting TRBD1. The CDR3 runs 16 residues. Germline CDR1 and CDR2: KGHSH and LQKENI. The V segment lost 1 base and the J segment 7 bases; nucleotides outside the gene matches: 8. The CDR3: CASSPLGTGGINEAFF. The DNA of the CDR3 is TGTGCCAGCTCACCACTTGGGACAGGGGGGATCAATGAAGCTTTCTTT. The whole variable domain, remainder taken from reference TRBV18 and TRBJ1-1, is NAGVMQNPRHLVRRRGQEARLRCSPMKGHSHVYWYRQLPEEGLKFMVYLQKENIIDESGMPKERFSAEFPKEGPSILRIQQVVRGDSAAYFCASSPLGTGGINEAFFGQGTRLTVV.